Following are 4 T cell receptor beta chains from one sample sequenced in a study of OX40 agonist ivuxolimab in advanced cancers. Produced via immunoSEQ multiplex PCR; TCRdb's table is partial and in-frame only. In the table there are about 76,000 clones, approximately 86% of which are singletons. Here the sequenced sample was CD4+ or CD8+ T cells sorted from blood, taken in a trial of the OX40 agonist ivuxolimab. These receptor sequences come from an adult with an advanced solid tumor such as melanoma, head and neck, liver or kidney cancer.

The chain couples TRBV7-6 to TRBJ2-5; perhaps TRBD2 as D (6 bases). This CDR3 spans 14 amino acids. Germline V gene sequence: CDR1 SGHVS, CDR2 FNYEAQ. The V and J ends lost 7 bases and 5 bases respectively, with 17 bases between them. The CDR3 region has the DNA TGTGCCAGCACGGCAGCCGGGGGTGGGGAGACCCAGTACTTC. Amino acid sequence: CASTAAGGGETQYF.

The chain recombines TRBV29-1 with TRBJ1-5; maybe TRBD1 (6 bases). Germline lookup yields CDR1 SQVTM and CDR2 ANQGSEA. This CDR3 contains 14 residues. The ends were cut back, 7 bases at V and 1 base at J, with 14 bases in the middle. CDR3 amino acids: CSAGLGGSNQPQHF. For the CDR3, the DNA is TGCAGCGCTGGATTAGGGGGGAGCAATCAGCCCCAGCATTTT.

For this clone: Because it lacks the conserved phenylalanine or tryptophan at the end, this CDR3 is likely a read error. The V gene is TRBV5-4, the J gene TRBJ2-7; D is unresolved. CDR3 length: 16 amino acids. Trimming left V 2 bases short and J 3 bases short, with 18 bases between. The V gene's germline CDR1 is SGHNT and CDR2 YYREEE (reference sequence). The CDR3 loop reads CASSFTPRTQSYEQYS. The CDR3 nucleotides read TGTGCCAGCAGCTTCACACCCAGGACCCAAAGCTACGAGCAGTACTCC.

This clone was detected only once. The chain carries TRBV30 and TRBJ1-4; no reliable D call. Germline CDR1 GTSNPN, CDR2 SVGIG (reference sequence). The CDR3 runs 12 residues. V lost 0 bases, J lost 8 bases, and 7 bases lay in between. Here the CDR3 reads CAWSVAGEKLFF. For the CDR3, the DNA is TGTGCCTGGAGTGTAGCCGGCGAAAAACTGTTTTTT.